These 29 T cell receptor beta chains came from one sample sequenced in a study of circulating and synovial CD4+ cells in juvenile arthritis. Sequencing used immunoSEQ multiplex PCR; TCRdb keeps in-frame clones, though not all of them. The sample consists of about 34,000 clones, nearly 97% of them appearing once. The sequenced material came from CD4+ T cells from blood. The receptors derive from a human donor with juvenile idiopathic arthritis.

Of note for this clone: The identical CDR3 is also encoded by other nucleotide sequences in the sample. The CDR3 sequence is CASSLGTGTANSPLHF. The CDR3 DNA sequence: TGTGCCAGCAGCTTGGGGACAGGGACAGCGAATTCACCCCTCCACTTT. The chain joins TRBV5-6 to TRBJ1-6; 8 nucleotides align to TRBD1. The CDR3 contains 16 residues. J was trimmed by 7 bases and V by 0 bases; bases with no gene match: 6. Germline assignment: CDR1 SGHDT and CDR2 YYEEEE.

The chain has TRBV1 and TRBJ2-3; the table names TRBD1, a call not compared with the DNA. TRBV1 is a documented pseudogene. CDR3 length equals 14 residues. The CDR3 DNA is TGCACCAGCACCCCAACAGGGGGCTCAGATACGCAGTATTTT. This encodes CTSTPTGGSDTQYF.

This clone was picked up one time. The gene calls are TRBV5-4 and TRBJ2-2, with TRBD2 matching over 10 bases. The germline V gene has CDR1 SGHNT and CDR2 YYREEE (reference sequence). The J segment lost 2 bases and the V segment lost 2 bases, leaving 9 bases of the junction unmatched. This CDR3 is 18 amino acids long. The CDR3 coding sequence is TGTGCCAGCAGCTTAGGGGGGCTAGCGGGAGTTAACACCGGGGAGCTGTTTTTT. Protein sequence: CASSLGGLAGVNTGELFF.

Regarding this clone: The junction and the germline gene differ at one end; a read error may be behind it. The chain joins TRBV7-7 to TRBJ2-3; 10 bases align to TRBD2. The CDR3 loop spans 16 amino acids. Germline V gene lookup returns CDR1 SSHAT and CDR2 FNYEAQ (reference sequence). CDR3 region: CASSQQLAGTTDTQYF. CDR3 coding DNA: TGTGCTAGCAGCCAGCAACTAGCGGGGACCACAGATACGCAGTATTTT.

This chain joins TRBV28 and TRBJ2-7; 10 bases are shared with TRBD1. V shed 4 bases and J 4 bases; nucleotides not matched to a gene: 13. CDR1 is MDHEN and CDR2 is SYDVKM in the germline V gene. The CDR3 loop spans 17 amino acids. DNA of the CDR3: TGTGCCAGCAGTTCGGTCCACCCGGGACAGGGGAGATACGAGCAGTACTTC. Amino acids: CASSSVHPGQGRYEQYF.

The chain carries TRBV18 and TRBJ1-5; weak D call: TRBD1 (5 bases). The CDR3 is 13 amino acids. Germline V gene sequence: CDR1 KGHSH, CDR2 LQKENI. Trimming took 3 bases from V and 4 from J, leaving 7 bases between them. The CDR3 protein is CASSPGGNQPQHF. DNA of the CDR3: TGTGCCAGCTCACCGGGGGGGAATCAGCCCCAGCATTTT.

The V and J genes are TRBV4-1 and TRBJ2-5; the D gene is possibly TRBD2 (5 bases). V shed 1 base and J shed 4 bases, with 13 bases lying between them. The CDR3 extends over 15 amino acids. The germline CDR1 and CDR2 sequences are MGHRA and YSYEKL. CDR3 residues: CASSQGPRGSETQYF. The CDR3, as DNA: TGCGCCAGCAGCCAAGGTCCCCGGGGTTCAGAGACCCAGTACTTC.

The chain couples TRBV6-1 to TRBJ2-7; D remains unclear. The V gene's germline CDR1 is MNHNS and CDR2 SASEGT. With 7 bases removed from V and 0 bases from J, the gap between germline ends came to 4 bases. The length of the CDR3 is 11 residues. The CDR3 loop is CASISSYEQYF. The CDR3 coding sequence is TGTGCCAGCATCTCCTCCTACGAGCAGTACTTC.

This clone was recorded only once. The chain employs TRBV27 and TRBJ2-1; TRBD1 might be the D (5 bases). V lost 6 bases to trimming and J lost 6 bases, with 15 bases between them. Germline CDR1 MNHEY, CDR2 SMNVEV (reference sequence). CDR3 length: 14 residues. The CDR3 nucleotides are TGTGCCAGCAGCCGGCCAGGGCAGTTCAATGAGCAGTTCTTC. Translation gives CASSRPGQFNEQFF.

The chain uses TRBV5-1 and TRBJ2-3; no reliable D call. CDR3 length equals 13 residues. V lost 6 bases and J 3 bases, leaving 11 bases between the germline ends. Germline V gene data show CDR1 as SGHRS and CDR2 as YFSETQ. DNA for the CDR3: TGCGCCAGCAAAGGCGAGGCTACAGATACGCAGTATTTT. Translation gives CASKGEATDTQYF.

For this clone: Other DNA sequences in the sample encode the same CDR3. The CDR3 DNA reads as TGTGCCTGGAGTGTGCGGGGCCCCGCCGAGCAGTACTTC. As protein: CAWSVRGPAEQYF. The V gene is TRBV30, the J gene TRBJ2-7, with D possibly TRBD2 on 6 matching bases. The CDR3 extends over 13 amino acids. The V gene's germline CDR1 is GTSNPN and CDR2 SVGIG (reference sequence). Deletions cut 0 bases from V and 6 bases from J, with 12 bases between.

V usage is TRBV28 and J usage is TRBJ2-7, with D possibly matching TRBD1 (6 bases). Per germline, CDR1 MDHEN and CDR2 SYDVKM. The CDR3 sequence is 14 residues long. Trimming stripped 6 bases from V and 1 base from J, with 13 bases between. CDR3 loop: CASRSQGTSYEQYF. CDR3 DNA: TGTGCCAGCAGATCCCAGGGGACGTCCTACGAGCAGTACTTC.

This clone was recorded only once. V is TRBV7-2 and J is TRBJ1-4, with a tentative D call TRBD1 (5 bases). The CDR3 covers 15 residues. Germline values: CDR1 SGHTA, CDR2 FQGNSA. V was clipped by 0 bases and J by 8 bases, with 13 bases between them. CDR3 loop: CASSLAGRVREKLFF. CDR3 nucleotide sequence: TGTGCCAGCAGCTTAGCCGGCAGGGTTCGGGAAAAACTGTTTTTT. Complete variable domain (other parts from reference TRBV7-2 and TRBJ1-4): GAGVSQSPSNKVTEKGKDVELRCDPISGHTALYWYRQSLGQGLEFLIYFQGNSAPDKSGLPSDRFSAERTGGSVSTLTIQRTQQEDSAVYLCASSLAGRVREKLFFGSGTQLSVL.

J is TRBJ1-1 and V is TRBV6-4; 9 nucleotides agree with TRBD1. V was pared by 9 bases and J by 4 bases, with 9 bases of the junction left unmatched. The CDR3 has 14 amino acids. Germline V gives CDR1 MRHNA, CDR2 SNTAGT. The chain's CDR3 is CARKQGAGGTEAFF. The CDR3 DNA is TGTGCCAGGAAACAGGGGGCGGGGGGCACTGAAGCTTTCTTT.

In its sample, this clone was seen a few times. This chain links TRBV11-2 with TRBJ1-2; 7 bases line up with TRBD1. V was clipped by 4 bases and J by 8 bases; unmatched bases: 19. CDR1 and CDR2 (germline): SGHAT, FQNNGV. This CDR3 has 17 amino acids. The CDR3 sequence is CASSSSPYTEGAKGYTF. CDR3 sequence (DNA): TGTGCCAGCAGCTCAAGCCCCTACACCGAGGGGGCGAAGGGCTACACCTTC.

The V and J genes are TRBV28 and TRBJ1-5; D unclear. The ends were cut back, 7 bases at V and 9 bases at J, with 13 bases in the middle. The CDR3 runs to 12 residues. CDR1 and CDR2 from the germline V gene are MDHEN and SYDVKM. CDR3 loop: CASKTGERPQHF. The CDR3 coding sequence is TGTGCCAGCAAAACGGGAGAAAGGCCCCAGCATTTT.

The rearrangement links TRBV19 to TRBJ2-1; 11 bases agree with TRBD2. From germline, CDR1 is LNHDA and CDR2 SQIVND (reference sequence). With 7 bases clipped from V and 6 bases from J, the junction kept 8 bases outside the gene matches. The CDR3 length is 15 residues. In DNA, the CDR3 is TGTGCCAGTACGACCGGGACTAGCGGCCTCAATGAGCAGTTCTTC. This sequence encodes CASTTGTSGLNEQFF.

The CDR3 loop is CASSPPGDYGYTF. In DNA, the CDR3 is TGTGCCAGCTCACCACCAGGAGACTATGGCTACACCTTC. This chain joins TRBV18 and TRBJ1-2; D unresolved. V shed 0 bases and J shed 3 bases, with 5 bases lying between them. CDR1 is KGHSH and CDR2 is LQKENI in the germline V gene. CDR3 length: 13 residues.

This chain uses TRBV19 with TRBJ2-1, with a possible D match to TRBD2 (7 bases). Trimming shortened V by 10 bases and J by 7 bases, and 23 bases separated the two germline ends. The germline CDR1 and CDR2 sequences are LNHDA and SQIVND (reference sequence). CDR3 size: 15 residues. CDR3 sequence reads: CATLPTGRGMNEQFF. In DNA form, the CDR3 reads TGTGCCACCCTACCCACGGGGAGGGGGATGAATGAGCAGTTCTTC. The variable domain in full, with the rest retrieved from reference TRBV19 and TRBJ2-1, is DGGITQSPKYLFRKEGQNVTLSCEQNLNHDAMYWYRQDPGQGLRLIYYSQIVNDFQKGDIAEGYSVSREKKESFPLTVTSAQKNPTAFYLCATLPTGRGMNEQFFGPGTRLTVL.

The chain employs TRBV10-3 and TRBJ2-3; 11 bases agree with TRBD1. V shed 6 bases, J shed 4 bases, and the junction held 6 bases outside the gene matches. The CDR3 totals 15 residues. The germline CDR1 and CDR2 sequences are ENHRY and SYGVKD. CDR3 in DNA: TGTGCCATCAGCGTGGGACAGGGGGTCGCAGATACGCAGTATTTT. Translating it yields CAISVGQGVADTQYF.

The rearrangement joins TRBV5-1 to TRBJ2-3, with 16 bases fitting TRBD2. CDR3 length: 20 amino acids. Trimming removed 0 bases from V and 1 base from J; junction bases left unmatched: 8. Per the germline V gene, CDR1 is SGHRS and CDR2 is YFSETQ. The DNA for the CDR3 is TGCGCCAGCAGCTTGGTTGCGGGACTAGCGGGAGGGTCCGGCACAGATACGCAGTATTTT. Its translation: CASSLVAGLAGGSGTDTQYF. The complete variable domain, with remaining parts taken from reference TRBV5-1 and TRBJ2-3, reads KAGVTQTPRYLIKTRGQQVTLSCSPISGHRSVSWYQQTPGQGLQFLFEYFSETQRNKGNFPGRFSGRQFSNSRSEMNVSTLELGDSALYLCASSLVAGLAGGSGTDTQYFGPGTRLTVL.

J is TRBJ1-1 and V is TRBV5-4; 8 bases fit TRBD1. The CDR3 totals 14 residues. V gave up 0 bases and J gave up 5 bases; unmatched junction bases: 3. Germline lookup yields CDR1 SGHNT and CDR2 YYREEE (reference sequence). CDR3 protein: CASSLAQGATEAFF. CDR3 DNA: TGTGCCAGCAGCTTGGCTCAGGGGGCGACTGAAGCTTTCTTT. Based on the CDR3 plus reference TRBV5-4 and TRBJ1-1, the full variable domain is ETGVTQSPTHLIKTRGQQVTLRCSSQSGHNTVSWYQQALGQGPQFIFQYYREEENGRGNFPPRFSGLQFPNYSSELNVNALELDDSALYLCASSLAQGATEAFFGQGTRLTVV.

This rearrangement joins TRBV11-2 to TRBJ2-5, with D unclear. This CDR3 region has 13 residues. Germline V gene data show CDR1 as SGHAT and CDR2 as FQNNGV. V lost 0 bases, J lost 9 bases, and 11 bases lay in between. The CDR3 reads CASSLDEQLAQYF. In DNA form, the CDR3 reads TGTGCCAGCAGCTTAGACGAGCAACTTGCCCAGTACTTC.

The CDR3 sequence: CASGRGLGYEQYF. The CDR3 DNA follows: TGTGCCAGCGGTCGGGGTCTTGGGTACGAGCAGTACTTC. This chain links TRBV7-3 with TRBJ2-7, with D perhaps TRBD2 (5 bases). Trimming pared 8 bases from V and 4 bases from J, leaving 15 bases between. CDR3 length: 13 amino acids. Per germline, CDR1 SGHTA and CDR2 FQGTGA.

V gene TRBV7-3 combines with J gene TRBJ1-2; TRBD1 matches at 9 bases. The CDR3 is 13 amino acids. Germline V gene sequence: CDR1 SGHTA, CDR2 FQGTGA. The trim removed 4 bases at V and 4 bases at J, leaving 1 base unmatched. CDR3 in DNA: TGTGCCAGCAGCTCGGGACAGGGCTATGGCTACACCTTC. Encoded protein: CASSSGQGYGYTF.

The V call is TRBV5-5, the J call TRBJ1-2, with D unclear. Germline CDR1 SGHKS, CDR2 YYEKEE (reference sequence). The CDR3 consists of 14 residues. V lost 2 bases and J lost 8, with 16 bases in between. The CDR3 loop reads CASSLDSSSRGYTF. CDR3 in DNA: TGTGCCAGCAGCTTAGACTCATCCTCGCGGGGCTACACCTTC.

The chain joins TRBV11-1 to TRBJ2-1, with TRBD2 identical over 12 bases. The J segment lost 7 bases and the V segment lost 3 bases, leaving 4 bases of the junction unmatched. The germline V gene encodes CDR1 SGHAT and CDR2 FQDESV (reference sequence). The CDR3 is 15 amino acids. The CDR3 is CASSFRLAGVNEQFF. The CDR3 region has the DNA TGTGCCAGCAGCTTTCGACTAGCGGGGGTAAATGAGCAGTTCTTC.

The CDR3 protein is CASSPTGQGADGYTF. The CDR3 DNA sequence: TGTGCCAGCAGCCCCACCGGACAGGGGGCAGATGGCTACACCTTC. The rearrangement joins TRBV6-5 to TRBJ1-2; 11 bases align to TRBD1. Germline V gives CDR1 MNHEY, CDR2 SVGAGI. Germline trimming cut 6 bases from V and 6 bases from J; bases unmatched to any gene: 9. This CDR3 has 15 amino acids.

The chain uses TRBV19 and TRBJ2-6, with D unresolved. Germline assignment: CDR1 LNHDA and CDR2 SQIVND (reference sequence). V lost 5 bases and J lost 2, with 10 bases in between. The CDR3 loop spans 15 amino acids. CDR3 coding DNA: TGTGCCAGTAGTTGGGCCCATCCTGGGGCCAACGTCCTGACTTTC. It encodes CASSWAHPGANVLTF.